The 22 T cell receptor beta chains presented below share a single source sample, sequenced in a study of cytomegalovirus exposure and HLA in healthy donors. The PCR contained 60 Vbeta and 13 Jbeta primers. Some clones are missing from TCRdb's copy, which holds only in-frame ones; the method was immunoSEQ multiplex PCR. This sample has 150,000 or so clones, with 70% to 80% found just once. The sequencing input was PBMCs. These receptors originate from a middle-aged woman in good health and CMV-seronegative.

V is TRBV4-2 and J is TRBJ2-1, with TRBD2 matching 7 bases. In germline, CDR1 is LGHNA, CDR2 YNFKEQ. The CDR3 contains 15 residues. V gave up 1 base and J gave up 1 base; unmatched junction bases: 1. CDR3 bases: TGTGCCAGCAGCCAAGGCGGGAGTTCCTACAATGAGCAGTTCTTC. This translates into CASSQGGSSYNEQFF.

J is TRBJ2-7 and V is TRBV5-6; 9 bases are a match to TRBD1. V shed 4 bases and J 3 bases; nucleotides not matched to a gene: 8. Per germline, CDR1 SGHDT and CDR2 YYEEEE. The CDR3 sequence is 15 residues long. The CDR3 DNA reads TGTGCCAGCAGCCTGGGGGGGGACAGGGACTACGAGCAGTACTTC. Encoded protein: CASSLGGDRDYEQYF.

The CDR3 region is CSVGTDATDTQYF. The CDR3 region has the DNA TGCAGCGTTGGTACAGACGCCACAGATACGCAGTATTTT. The V gene is TRBV29-1, the J gene TRBJ2-3; D is undetermined. V gave up 4 bases and J gave up 2 bases, with 10 bases separating them. This CDR3 has 13 residues. CDR1 is SQVTM, CDR2 ANQGSEA, per germline.

This clone was observed a single time. The genes are TRBV5-8 and TRBJ2-2, with 8 nucleotides matching TRBD1. This CDR3 has 13 residues. Germline CDR1 is SGHTS and CDR2 is YDEGEE. The V segment lost 5 bases and the J segment 6 bases; nucleotides outside the gene matches: 3. As DNA, the CDR3 is TGTGCCAGCAGGCGGACAGGGTCCGGGGAGCTGTTTTTT. Protein sequence: CASRRTGSGELFF.

CDR3 region: CASSKPGQPYGYTF. CDR3 in DNA: TGTGCCAGCAGTAAGCCGGGACAGCCCTATGGCTACACCTTC. The J gene is TRBJ1-2, the V gene TRBV6-5, with 7 nucleotides matching TRBD1. CDR1 and CDR2 (germline): MNHEY, SVGAGI. The CDR3 loop spans 14 amino acids. The ends lost 5 bases at V and 4 bases at J; junction bases unmatched: 7.

The rearrangement joins TRBV19 to TRBJ2-1; D might be TRBD2 (5 bases). The CDR3 has 15 amino acids. Trimming left V 3 bases short and J 6 bases short, with 15 bases between. Germline V gene data show CDR1 as LNHDA and CDR2 as SQIVND (reference sequence). The CDR3 bases are TGTGCCAGTAGTATTGACGGGGAAGTGGGCAATGAGCAGTTCTTC. Amino acids: CASSIDGEVGNEQFF.

The chain employs TRBV19 and TRBJ2-2; TRBD1 matches at 7 bases. The CDR3 has 16 residues. With 4 bases clipped from V and 5 bases from J, the junction kept 10 bases outside the gene matches. CDR1 and CDR2 from the germline V gene are LNHDA and SQIVND (reference sequence). The CDR3 spells CASSTPPDRATGELFF. The CDR3 DNA reads TGTGCCAGTAGTACGCCCCCTGACAGGGCTACCGGGGAGCTGTTTTTT.

The chain has TRBV7-9 and TRBJ2-3; D ambiguous. CDR3 length: 12 residues. The germline V gene has CDR1 SEHNR and CDR2 FQNEAQ (reference sequence). V lost 5 bases and J lost 0, with 3 bases in between. The CDR3 region is CASSTSTDTQYF. DNA of the CDR3: TGTGCCAGCAGCACTAGCACAGATACGCAGTATTTT. Drawing the rest from reference TRBV7-9 and TRBJ2-3, the complete variable domain is DTGVSQNPRHKITKRGQNVTFRCDPISEHNRLYWYRQTLGQGPEFLTYFQNEAQLEKSRLLSDRFSAERPKGSFSTLEIQRTEQGDSAMYLCASSTSTDTQYFGPGTRLTVL.

This clone was picked up a small number of times. V and J are TRBV7-8 and TRBJ2-7, with TRBD1 matching 8 bases. This CDR3 is 15 amino acids long. Germline values: CDR1 SGHVS, CDR2 FQNEAQ. With 1 base clipped from V and 3 bases from J, the junction kept 5 bases outside the gene matches. Here the CDR3 DNA reads TGTGCCAGCAGCTTAGAGACAGGGGCAATCTACGAGCAGTACTTC. Its translation: CASSLETGAIYEQYF.

The chain joins TRBV5-4 to TRBJ2-7, with 12 bases identical to TRBD2. The CDR3 runs 16 residues. Germline V lookup: CDR1 SGHNT, CDR2 YYREEE (reference sequence). With 4 bases clipped from V and 5 bases from J, the junction kept 10 bases outside the gene matches. The CDR3: CASSRVRLAGEHEQYF. In DNA form, the CDR3 reads TGTGCCAGCAGCAGGGTTCGACTAGCGGGAGAACACGAGCAGTACTTC.

The gene calls are TRBV29-1 and TRBJ2-1; possibly TRBD2 for D (6 bases). This CDR3 spans 15 amino acids. In germline, CDR1 is SQVTM, CDR2 ANQGSEA. The V gene lost 0 bases and the J gene lost 10 bases, with 19 bases spanning the gap. CDR3 protein: CSVEDGSSLVGEQFF. The CDR3 DNA is TGCAGCGTTGAAGACGGGAGCTCGTTGGTCGGAGAGCAGTTCTTC.

There are a few counts of this clone. J is TRBJ2-5 and V is TRBV11-2; tentatively, D is TRBD1 (5 bases). Trimming cost V 4 bases and J 5 bases, with 14 bases left between them. Germline V lookup: CDR1 SGHAT, CDR2 FQNNGV. The CDR3 extends over 14 amino acids. The CDR3 is CASSSRTQGETQYF. In nucleotides, the CDR3 is TGTGCCAGCAGCTCGCGAACCCAGGGCGAGACCCAGTACTTC.

This clone was detected a few times. The chain links TRBV9 to TRBJ2-4, with 7 bases identical to TRBD2. The V segment lost 2 bases and the J segment 6 bases; nucleotides outside the gene matches: 8. The CDR3 extends over 15 amino acids. Looked up from germline, CDR1 is SGDLS and CDR2 is YYNGEE. In nucleotides, the CDR3 is TGTGCCAGCAGCGTCGGCGGGAGATTCTCAAACATTCAGTACTTC. It specifies CASSVGGRFSNIQYF. Using reference TRBV9 and TRBJ2-4 for the parts outside the CDR3, the full variable domain is DSGVTQTPKHLITATGQRVTLRCSPRSGDLSVYWYQQSLDQGLQFLIQYYNGEERAKGNILERFSAQQFPDLHSELNLSSLELGDSALYFCASSVGGRFSNIQYFGAGTRLSVL.

The V gene is TRBV5-4, the J gene TRBJ2-2, with a weak D call TRBD2 (6 bases). V lost 4 bases to trimming and J lost 2 bases, with 9 bases between them. The CDR3 is 14 amino acids. Germline CDR1 is SGHNT and CDR2 is YYREEE (reference sequence). CDR3: CASSVADNTGELFF. The CDR3 DNA follows: TGTGCCAGCAGCGTAGCGGATAACACCGGGGAGCTGTTTTTT.

This sequence joins TRBV7-9 and TRBJ1-5; 9 nucleotides align to TRBD1. The CDR3 loop spans 14 amino acids. Germline values: CDR1 SEHNR, CDR2 FQNEAQ (reference sequence). Losses at the gene ends were 5 bases for V and 7 bases for J; bases not matched to a gene: 6. The CDR3 DNA reads TGTGCCAGCAGCCCAGGGACAGGGCGGCAGCCCCAGCATTTT. Residues: CASSPGTGRQPQHF.

This clone turned up a few times. The chain uses TRBV2 and TRBJ2-7; D remains unclear. Trimming shortened V by 8 bases and J by 0 bases, and 8 bases separated the two germline ends. Germline values: CDR1 SNHLY, CDR2 FYNNEI. The CDR3 runs 12 residues. CDR3 sequence (DNA): TGTGCCAGCTCGGTGATCTCCTACGAGCAGTACTTC. It specifies CASSVISYEQYF.

This chain joins TRBV18 and TRBJ1-3; D is uncertain. This CDR3 has 14 amino acids. V was cut by 3 bases and J by 5 bases, with 11 bases left in between. CDR1 and CDR2 from the germline V gene are KGHSH and LQKENI. DNA of the CDR3: TGTGCCAGCTCACCTCCCGGCGACAGAAACACCATATATTTT. This codes for CASSPPGDRNTIYF.

V and J are TRBV30 and TRBJ2-1, with a weak D call TRBD2 (5 bases). V gave up 0 bases and J gave up 10 bases, with 7 bases separating them. CDR1 and CDR2 from the germline V gene are GTSNPN and SVGIG (reference sequence). CDR3 size: 11 residues. The CDR3 DNA sequence: TGTGCCTGGAGTGTACGAGGGGAGCAGTTCTTC. It yields the protein CAWSVRGEQFF.

This clone was seen a single time. The chain links TRBV4-1 to TRBJ1-2; 8 bases map to TRBD1. Germline trimming cut 0 bases from V and 8 bases from J; bases unmatched to any gene: 8. Per germline, CDR1 MGHRA and CDR2 YSYEKL. This CDR3 contains 15 residues. The CDR3 is CASSQEDRGIWGYTF. The CDR3 DNA is TGCGCCAGCAGCCAAGAAGACAGGGGAATATGGGGCTACACCTTC.

The chain uses TRBV5-1 and TRBJ1-4, with TRBD1 matching 7 bases. Germline V CDR1 and CDR2: SGHRS, YFSETQ. V was pared by 1 base and J by 3 bases, with 6 bases of the junction left unmatched. The length of the CDR3 is 16 residues. CDR3 coding DNA: TGCGCCAGCAGCTTGTCGGGCCAGGGGGCTAATGAAAAACTGTTTTTT. Its translation is CASSLSGQGANEKLFF.

The rearrangement joins TRBV6-6 to TRBJ1-1; 7 nucleotides line up with TRBD1. This CDR3 region has 15 residues. Trimming took 2 bases from V and 0 from J; bases not matched to a gene: 3. CDR1 and CDR2 (germline): MNHNY, SVGAGI (reference sequence). CDR3 coding DNA: TGTGCCAGCAGTTACGGGACAGACATGAACACTGAAGCTTTCTTT. Translated, it gives CASSYGTDMNTEAFF.

The V and J genes are TRBV9 and TRBJ2-1; TRBD1 is a possible D gene (7 bases). The germline V gene has CDR1 SGDLS and CDR2 YYNGEE. This CDR3 is built from 17 residues. Trimming shortened V by 4 bases and J by 7 bases, and 24 bases separated the two germline ends. DNA of the CDR3: TGTGCCAGCAGCCCGAGCGGGCCCCAAGGGGGCGGAAATGAGCAGTTCTTC. It codes for CASSPSGPQGGGNEQFF.